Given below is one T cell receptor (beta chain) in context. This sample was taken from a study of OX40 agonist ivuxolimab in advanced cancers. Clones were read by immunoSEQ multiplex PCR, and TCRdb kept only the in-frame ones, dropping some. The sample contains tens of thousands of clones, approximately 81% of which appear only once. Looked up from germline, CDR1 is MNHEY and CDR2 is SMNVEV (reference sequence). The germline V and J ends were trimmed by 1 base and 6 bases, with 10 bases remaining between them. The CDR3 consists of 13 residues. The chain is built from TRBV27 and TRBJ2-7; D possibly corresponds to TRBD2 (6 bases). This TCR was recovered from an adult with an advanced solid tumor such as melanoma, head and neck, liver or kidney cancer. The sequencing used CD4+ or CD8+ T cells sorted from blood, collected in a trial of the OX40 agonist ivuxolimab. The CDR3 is CASSLLGGGEQYF. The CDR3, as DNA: TGTGCCAGCAGTTTATTGGGGGGAGGCGAGCAGTACTTC.